These T cell receptor beta chains were read from a single sample in a study of T cell responses to AZD1222 COVID-19 vaccine. The method was immunoSEQ multiplex PCR; TCRdb's version includes in-frame clones alone and lacks a portion of them. The sample lists about 120,000 clones, 80% to 95% occurring once. The material sequenced was peripheral blood, taken on day 0 of AZD1222 vaccination. The receptors here all came from an adult in good health. Both conserved end residues are part of each CDR3. The D gene is left open where the match is weak. Clone size is given for some rows only: seen once, a few or many times, or a class if the clone is expanded.

D gene: TRBD1
V gene: TRBV27
clone size: NA
J gene: TRBJ1-5
CDR3 length: 14
CDR3 DNA: TGTGCCAGCAGGGGGACAGGGGGAAATCAGCCCCAGCATTTT
CDR3 protein: CASRGTGGNQPQHF

D gene: NA
V gene: TRBV4-1
clone size: NA
J gene: TRBJ2-5
CDR3 length: 13
CDR3 DNA: TGCGCCAGCAGCCAAGAGCTATTGGGGACCCAGTACTTC
CDR3 protein: CASSQELLGTQYF

D gene: NA
V gene: TRBV23-1
clone size: NA
J gene: TRBJ2-7
CDR3 length: 15
CDR3 DNA: TGCGCCAGCAGTCAACGACCGGGACCTCACTACGAGCAGTACTTC
CDR3 protein: CASSQRPGPHYEQYF

D gene: TRBD1
V gene: TRBV12-3/TRBV12-4
clone size: once
J gene: TRBJ1-2
CDR3 length: 13
CDR3 DNA: TGTGCCAGCAGCCGACAGGGGGACCATGGCTACACCTTC
CDR3 protein: CASSRQGDHGYTF

D gene: NA
V gene: TRBV6-5
clone size: few
J gene: TRBJ1-2
CDR3 length: 15
CDR3 DNA: TGTGCCAGCAGTCTACAGGGACACGATGGCTATGGCTACACCTTC
CDR3 protein: CASSLQGHDGYGYTF

D gene: NA
V gene: TRBV2
clone size: NA
J gene: TRBJ1-5
CDR3 length: 15
CDR3 DNA: TGTGCCAGCAGAACAGGCCCTAATGAGAATCAGCCCCAGCATTTT
CDR3 protein: CASRTGPNENQPQHF

D gene: NA
V gene: TRBV27
clone size: NA
J gene: TRBJ2-3
CDR3 length: 15
CDR3 DNA: TGTGCCACCGCTCGGTGGGGTGAGTCGTTGGATACGCAGTATTTT
CDR3 protein: CATARWGESLDTQYF

D gene: TRBD1
V gene: TRBV5-1
clone size: once
J gene: TRBJ1-1
CDR3 length: 16
CDR3 DNA: TGCGCCAGCAGTAGTCGGGAGGGGGCGCTGAACACTGAAGCTTTCTTT
CDR3 protein: CASSSREGALNTEAFF

D gene: NA
V gene: TRBV5-5
clone size: NA
J gene: TRBJ2-1
CDR3 length: 13
CDR3 DNA: TGTGCCAGCAGCTTGGTGCAGTACAATGAGCAGTTCTTC
CDR3 protein: CASSLVQYNEQFF

D gene: TRBD1
V gene: TRBV28
clone size: NA
J gene: TRBJ1-2
CDR3 length: 14
CDR3 DNA: TGTGCCAGCAGTTGGACAGGGAATAACTATGGCTACACCTTC
CDR3 protein: CASSWTGNNYGYTF

D gene: NA
V gene: TRBV6-5
clone size: NA
J gene: TRBJ1-6
CDR3 length: 16
CDR3 DNA: TGTGCCAGCAGTTACTTGCGGCCATTCAGTAATTCACCCCTCCACTTT
CDR3 protein: CASSYLRPFSNSPLHF

D gene: TRBD1
V gene: TRBV7-9
clone size: NA
J gene: TRBJ1-2
CDR3 length: 17
CDR3 DNA: TGTGCCAGCAGCTTCCAGACAGGGGGCGCGGAGAACTATGGCTACACCTTC
CDR3 protein: CASSFQTGGAENYGYTF